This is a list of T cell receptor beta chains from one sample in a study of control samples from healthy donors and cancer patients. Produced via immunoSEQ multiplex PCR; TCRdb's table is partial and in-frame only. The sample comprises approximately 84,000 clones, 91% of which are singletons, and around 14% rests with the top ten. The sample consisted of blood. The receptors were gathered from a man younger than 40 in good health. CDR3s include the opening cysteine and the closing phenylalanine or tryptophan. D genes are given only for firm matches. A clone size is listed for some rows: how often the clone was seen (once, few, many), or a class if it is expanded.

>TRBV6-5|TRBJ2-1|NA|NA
CASMGPGSYNEQFF
TGTGCCAGCATGGGACCTGGCTCCTACAATGAGCAGTTCTTC
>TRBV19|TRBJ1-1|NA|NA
CASKLGAGLGDTEAFF
TGTGCCAGTAAATTAGGGGCAGGGCTGGGGGACACTGAAGCTTTCTTT
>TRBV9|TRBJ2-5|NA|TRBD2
CASSVGTSGGRETQYF
TGTGCCAGCAGCGTTGGGACTAGCGGGGGTCGAGAGACCCAGTACTTC
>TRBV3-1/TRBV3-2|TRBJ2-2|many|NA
CASSLPWGSNTGELFF
TGTGCCAGCAGCTTACCGTGGGGGTCTAACACCGGGGAGCTGTTTTTT
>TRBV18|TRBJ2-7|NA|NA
CASSPQLAAGDPYEQYF
TGTGCCAGCTCACCACAGTTGGCGGCAGGGGACCCCTACGAGCAGTACTTC
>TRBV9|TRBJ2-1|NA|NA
CASSVGPPPSYNEQFF
TGTGCCAGCAGCGTAGGGCCACCCCCCTCCTACAATGAGCAGTTCTTC
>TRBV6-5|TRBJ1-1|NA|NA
CASSYAGREVNTEAFF
TGTGCCAGCAGTTACGCTGGCAGGGAAGTGAACACTGAAGCTTTCTTT
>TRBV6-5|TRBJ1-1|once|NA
CASSRPGVGEAFF
TGTGCCAGCAGTCGCCCAGGGGTGGGTGAAGCTTTCTTT
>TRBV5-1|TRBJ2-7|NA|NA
CASSGGRSSYEQYF
TGCGCCAGCAGCGGGGGCAGGAGCTCCTACGAGCAGTACTTC
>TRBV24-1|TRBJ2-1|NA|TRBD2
CATSDSIGATSGRGNEQFF
TGTGCCACCAGTGATTCTATAGGGGCCACTAGCGGGAGAGGCAATGAGCAGTTCTTC
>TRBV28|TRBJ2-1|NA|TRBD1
CASTQGVSYNEQFF
TGTGCCAGCACTCAGGGGGTCTCCTACAATGAGCAGTTCTTC
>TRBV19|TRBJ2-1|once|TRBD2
CASSIGRGGVYNEQFF
TGTGCCAGTAGTATAGGCCGCGGGGGAGTTTACAATGAGCAGTTCTTC
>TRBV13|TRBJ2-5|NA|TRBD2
CASSHPGGEETQYF
TGTGCCAGCAGCCACCCGGGGGGGGAAGAGACCCAGTACTTC
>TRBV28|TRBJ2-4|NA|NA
CASSLTFGYGTNIQYF
TGTGCCAGCAGTTTAACCTTCGGATACGGGACAAACATTCAGTACTTC
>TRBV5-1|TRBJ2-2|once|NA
CASSLATTADTGELFF
TGCGCCAGCAGCTTGGCAACAACCGCCGACACCGGGGAGCTGTTTTTT
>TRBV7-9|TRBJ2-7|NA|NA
CASSLGGASYEQYF
TGTGCCAGCAGCTTAGGCGGAGCCTCCTACGAGCAGTACTTC
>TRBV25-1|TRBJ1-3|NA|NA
CASSDWGSSGNTIYF
TGTGCCAGCAGTGACTGGGGCAGCTCTGGAAACACCATATATTTT
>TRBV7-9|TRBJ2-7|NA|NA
CAGTTDSYEQYF
TGTGCCGGCACGACAGATTCCTACGAGCAGTACTTC
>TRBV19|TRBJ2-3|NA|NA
CASSPRPQGGDTQYF
TGTGCCAGTAGTCCCAGACCTCAGGGCGGGGATACGCAGTATTTT
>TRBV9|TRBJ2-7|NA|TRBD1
CASSAGTGGYEQYF
TGTGCCAGCAGCGCGGGGACAGGAGGGTACGAGCAGTACTTC
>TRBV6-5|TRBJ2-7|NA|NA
CASQIPTAPYEQYF
TGTGCCAGCCAAATCCCTACGGCACCCTACGAGCAGTACTTC
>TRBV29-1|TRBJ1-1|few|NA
CSVLVRGTEAFF
TGCAGCGTCCTTGTTAGGGGAACTGAAGCTTTCTTT
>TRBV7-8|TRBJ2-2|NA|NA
CASRLSTGELFF
TGTGCCAGCAGACTTAGCACCGGGGAGCTGTTTTTT
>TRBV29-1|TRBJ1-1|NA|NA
CSVGGDTWNTEAFF
TGCAGCGTTGGAGGGGACACATGGAACACTGAAGCTTTCTTT
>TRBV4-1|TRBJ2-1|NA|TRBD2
CASSQEMRRAGGHNEQFF
TGCGCCAGCAGCCAAGAGATGAGGAGAGCGGGAGGACACAATGAGCAGTTCTTC
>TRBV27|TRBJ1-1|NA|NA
CASSFDIRTEAFF
TGTGCCAGCAGTTTCGACATCCGCACTGAAGCTTTCTTT
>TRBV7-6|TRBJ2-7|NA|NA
CASSWGQFYEQYF
TGTGCCAGCAGCTGGGGGCAGTTCTACGAGCAGTACTTC
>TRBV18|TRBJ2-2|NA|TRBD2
CASSPSGGYNTGELFF
TGTGCCAGCTCCCCAAGCGGGGGCTATAACACCGGGGAGCTGTTTTTT
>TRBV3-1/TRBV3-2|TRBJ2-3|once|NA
CASSLGGWEADTQYF
TGTGCCAGCAGCCTTGGGGGTTGGGAGGCAGATACGCAGTATTTT
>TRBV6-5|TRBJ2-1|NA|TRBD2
CASSYSTSGGANEQFF
TGTGCCAGCAGTTACTCTACTAGCGGGGGGGCCAATGAGCAGTTCTTC
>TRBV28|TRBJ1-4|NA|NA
CASSFGAHATNEKLFF
TGTGCCAGCAGTTTCGGGGCGCATGCAACTAATGAAAAACTGTTTTTT
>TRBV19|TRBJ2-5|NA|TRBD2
CASSMSTSGFQETQYF
TGTGCCAGTAGTATGTCTACTAGCGGGTTTCAAGAGACCCAGTACTTC
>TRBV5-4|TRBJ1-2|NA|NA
CASSLRTGYGYTF
TGTGCCAGCAGCTTGAGGACCGGTTATGGCTACACCTTC
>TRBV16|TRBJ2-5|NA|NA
CASSQSATQETQYF
TGTGCCAGCAGCCAATCAGCGACCCAAGAGACCCAGTACTTC
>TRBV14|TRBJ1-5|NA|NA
CASSPSGDQPQHF
TGTGCCAGCAGTCCCTCGGGAGATCAGCCCCAGCATTTT
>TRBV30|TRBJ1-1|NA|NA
CAWTLGARAFF
TGTGCCTGGACTTTGGGCGCCCGGGCTTTCTTT
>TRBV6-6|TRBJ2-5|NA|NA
CASRQGGETQYF
TGTGCCAGCAGACAGGGGGGGGAGACCCAGTACTTC
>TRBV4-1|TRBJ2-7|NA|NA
CASSQGSRLSYEQYF
TGCGCCAGCAGCCAAGGGTCCAGGCTCTCCTACGAGCAGTACTTC
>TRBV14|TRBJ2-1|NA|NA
CASSQDRRNEQFF
TGTGCCAGCAGCCAAGACCGGAGGAATGAGCAGTTCTTC
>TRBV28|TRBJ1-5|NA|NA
CASSFAEHQPQHF
TGTGCCAGCAGTTTTGCCGAGCATCAGCCCCAGCATTTT
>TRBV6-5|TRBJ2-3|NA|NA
CASSYAGTTDTQYF
TGTGCCAGCAGTTACGCCGGGACCACAGATACGCAGTATTTT
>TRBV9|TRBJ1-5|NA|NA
CASSVDPQNRPQHF
TGTGCCAGCAGCGTAGACCCCCAGAATCGGCCCCAGCATTTT
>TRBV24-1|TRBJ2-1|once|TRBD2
CATSASGRGGYNEQFF
TGTGCCACCAGTGCTAGCGGGAGAGGCGGCTACAATGAGCAGTTCTTC
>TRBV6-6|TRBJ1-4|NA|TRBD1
CASSPQGVANEKLFF
TGTGCCAGCAGTCCACAGGGGGTGGCTAATGAAAAACTGTTTTTT
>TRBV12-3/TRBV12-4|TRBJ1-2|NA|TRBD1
CASTRDSPYGYTF
TGTGCCAGCACCCGGGACAGCCCCTATGGCTACACCTTC
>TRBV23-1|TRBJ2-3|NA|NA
CASSITQYF
TGCGCCAGCAGTATTACGCAGTATTTT
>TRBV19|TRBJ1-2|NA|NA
CASSIAKGGSFDYGYTF
TGTGCCAGTAGTATAGCGAAGGGGGGAAGCTTTGACTATGGCTACACCTTC
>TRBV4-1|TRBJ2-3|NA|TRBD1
CASRGTGTDTQYF
TGCGCCAGCAGGGGGACAGGGACAGATACGCAGTATTTT
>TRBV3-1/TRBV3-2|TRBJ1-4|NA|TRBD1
CASSQPTGATNEKLFF
TGTGCCAGCAGCCAACCTACAGGGGCAACTAATGAAAAACTGTTTTTT
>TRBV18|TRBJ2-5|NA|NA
CASSPRSPAQETQYF
TGTGCCAGCTCACCACGGTCGCCAGCCCAAGAGACCCAGTACTTC
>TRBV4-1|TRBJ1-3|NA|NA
CASSQEGRSSGNTIYF
TGCGCCAGCAGCCAAGAGGGTCGGTCCTCTGGAAACACCATATATTTT
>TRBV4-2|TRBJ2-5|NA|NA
CASSHYGASAQETQYF
TGTGCCAGCAGCCATTACGGGGCTAGCGCGCAAGAGACCCAGTACTTC
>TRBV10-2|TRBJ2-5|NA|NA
CASREGGETQYF
TGCGCCAGCAGGGAAGGGGGAGAGACCCAGTACTTC
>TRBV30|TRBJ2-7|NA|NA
CAWSEGIEQYF
TGTGCCTGGAGCGAGGGGATCGAGCAGTACTTC
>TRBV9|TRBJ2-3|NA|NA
CASSPIPGSGTDTQYF
TGTGCCAGCAGCCCTATTCCGGGGTCTGGCACAGATACGCAGTATTTT
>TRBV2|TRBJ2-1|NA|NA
CASSPPPGLSYNEQFF
TGTGCCAGCAGCCCGCCCCCAGGGCTGTCCTACAATGAGCAGTTCTTC